Below, 18 T cell receptor beta chains from the same sample are listed, as sequenced in a study of OX40 agonist ivuxolimab in advanced cancers. Sequencing was performed with immunoSEQ multiplex PCR; in TCRdb, only in-frame clones are kept and a portion is missing. This sample carries about 54,000 clones, around 93% of them seen once, and the ten largest clones take around 9.3%. The sample here was CD4+ or CD8+ T cells sorted from blood, taken in a trial of the OX40 agonist ivuxolimab. The receptors stem from an adult with an advanced solid tumor such as melanoma, head and neck, liver or kidney cancer.

The V gene is TRBV9, the J gene TRBJ2-3; possible D gene TRBD2, 6 bases. The germline CDR1 and CDR2 sequences are SGDLS and YYNGEE. This CDR3 has 15 amino acids. V was shortened by 0 bases and J by 1 base, with 9 bases between the two germline ends. The CDR3 DNA is TGTGCCAGCAGCGTAGGATGGGGGGGCACAGATACGCAGTATTTT. Translation: CASSVGWGGTDTQYF.

The genes are TRBV13 and TRBJ1-5; D is undetermined. CDR1 is PRHDT and CDR2 is FYEKMQ in the germline V gene (reference sequence). This CDR3 contains 12 residues. V was cut by 0 bases and J by 5 bases, with 2 bases left in between. CDR3 DNA: TGTGCCAGCAGCTTAGGGTATCAGCCCCAGCATTTT. This codes for CASSLGYQPQHF.

This rearrangement joins TRBV5-1 to TRBJ1-1; D remains unclear. Germline V gene data show CDR1 as SGHRS and CDR2 as YFSETQ. The CDR3 runs 14 residues. The V end was cut by 4 bases, the J end by 1 base, with 11 bases between. CDR3 region: CASSPLTTNTEAFF. The CDR3 nucleotides are TGCGCCAGCAGCCCCCTCACCACGAACACTGAAGCTTTCTTT.

The table lists this clone with a count of one. The chain is built from TRBV7-2 and TRBJ2-7, with a weak D call TRBD1 (6 bases). The V gene's germline CDR1 is SGHTA and CDR2 FQGNSA. The CDR3 is 12 amino acids. V was clipped by 8 bases and J by 0 bases, with 8 bases between them. CDR3 residues: CASGQFSYEQYF. CDR3 coding DNA: TGTGCCAGCGGACAGTTCTCCTACGAGCAGTACTTC.

The chain has TRBV28 and TRBJ1-4, with a tentative D call TRBD1 (6 bases). The CDR3 consists of 15 residues. V lost 6 bases and J lost 7, with 18 bases in between. The germline V gene has CDR1 MDHEN and CDR2 SYDVKM. The chain's CDR3 is CASSQPDRRGEKLFF. CDR3 in DNA: TGTGCCAGCAGCCAACCGGACAGACGAGGTGAAAAACTGTTTTTT. The full variable domain, in which reference TRBV28 and TRBJ1-4 provide the parts outside the CDR3, is DVKVTQSSRYLVKRTGEKVFLECVQDMDHENMFWYRQDPGLGLRLIYFSYDVKMKEKGDIPEGYSVSREKKERFSLILESASTNQTSMYLCASSQPDRRGEKLFFGSGTQLSVL.

The V and J genes are TRBV9 and TRBJ2-2; D may correspond to TRBD1 or TRBD2 (5 bases each). V was cut by 3 bases and J by 9 bases, with 12 bases left in between. The CDR3 is made up of 13 amino acids. Germline CDR1 reads SGDLS; CDR2 reads YYNGEE. The CDR3 coding sequence is TGTGCCAGCAGCGGGGGGTTGAACCGGGAGCTGTTTTTT. Amino acids: CASSGGLNRELFF.

The chain is built from TRBV9 and TRBJ2-3; 11 bases fit TRBD2. The germline CDR1 and CDR2 sequences are SGDLS and YYNGEE. After removal of 0 bases from V and 0 bases from J, the junction contained 9 bases not matched to a gene. This CDR3 contains 19 residues. The CDR3 nucleotides read TGTGCCAGCAGCGTAGACCCCGTCACTAGCGGGGGAAGCACAGATACGCAGTATTTT. Translating gives CASSVDPVTSGGSTDTQYF.

The chain uses TRBV4-1 and TRBJ2-7; possibly TRBD1 for D (6 bases). The germline V and J ends were trimmed by 0 bases and 5 bases, with 14 bases remaining between them. CDR1 and CDR2 from the germline V gene are MGHRA and YSYEKL. The CDR3 extends over 15 amino acids. For the CDR3, the DNA is TGCGCCAGCAGCCAAGATCTGTCGCAGGGGAACGAGCAGTACTTC. This translates into CASSQDLSQGNEQYF.

The chain combines TRBV27 with TRBJ2-7; 7 nucleotides match TRBD1. CDR1 and CDR2 (germline): MNHEY, SMNVEV (reference sequence). V trimming: 1 base; J trimming: 6 bases; junction bases outside the gene matches: 12. There are 16 residues in the CDR3. CDR3 sequence reads: CASSLLKPGGPSEQYF. As DNA, the CDR3 is TGTGCCAGCAGTTTATTAAAGCCAGGGGGTCCGAGCGAGCAGTACTTC.

This rearrangement joins TRBV7-9 to TRBJ1-1; D remains ambiguous. Germline loops: CDR1 SEHNR, CDR2 FQNEAQ (reference sequence). The CDR3 covers 15 residues. Trimming cost V 1 base and J 2 bases, with 11 bases left between them. CDR3 region: CASSLGARFNTEAFF. In DNA form, the CDR3 reads TGTGCCAGCAGCTTAGGGGCCAGGTTCAACACTGAAGCTTTCTTT.

The chain carries TRBV30 and TRBJ1-1, with no clear D. Germline V gives CDR1 GTSNPN, CDR2 SVGIG (reference sequence). This CDR3 contains 12 residues. V was clipped by 4 bases and J by 0 bases, with 6 bases between them. The CDR3 coding sequence is TGTGCCTGGAATGGGGTGAACACTGAAGCTTTCTTT. Amino acid sequence: CAWNGVNTEAFF.

The chain joins TRBV29-1 to TRBJ1-4, with 9 bases matching TRBD1. The CDR3 length is 14 residues. CDR1 is SQVTM, CDR2 ANQGSEA, per germline. V lost 6 bases to trimming and J lost 1 base; unmatched junction nucleotides: 3. This CDR3 reads CSVGTGQTNEKLFF. The CDR3 coding sequence is TGCAGCGTGGGGACAGGGCAAACTAATGAAAAACTGTTTTTT. Variable domain in full (rest from reference TRBV29-1 and TRBJ1-4): SAVISQKPSRDICQRGTSLTIQCQVDSQVTMMFWYRQQPGQSLTLIATANQGSEATYESGFVIDKFPISRPNLTFSTLTVSNMSPEDSSIYLCSVGTGQTNEKLFFGSGTQLSVL.

The rearrangement links TRBV28 to TRBJ1-1; TRBD1 is a possible D gene (6 bases). The CDR3 spans 14 residues. Trimming left V 10 bases short and J 0 bases short, with 15 bases between. Germline V gene sequence: CDR1 MDHEN, CDR2 SYDVKM. The CDR3: CATVNREMNTEAFF. The CDR3 DNA follows: TGTGCCACCGTAAACAGGGAGATGAACACTGAAGCTTTCTTT.

J is TRBJ2-1 and V is TRBV4-2; D uncertain. CDR3 length: 11 residues. Germline V lookup: CDR1 LGHNA, CDR2 YNFKEQ. Trimming pared 1 base from V and 9 bases from J, leaving 4 bases between. As DNA, the CDR3 is TGTGCCAGCAGCCAAGGGGGTGAGCAGTTCTTC. As protein: CASSQGGEQFF.

The chain joins TRBV14 to TRBJ2-2, with 9 bases fitting TRBD2. CDR3 size: 18 residues. The germline gives CDR1 SGHDN, CDR2 FVKESK. With 0 bases clipped from V and 7 bases from J, the junction kept 12 bases outside the gene matches. The CDR3 sequence is CASSQEVLAGARFGELFF. CDR3 in DNA: TGTGCCAGCAGCCAAGAGGTACTAGCGGGCGCCCGGTTCGGGGAGCTGTTTTTT.

The chain is built from TRBV5-6 and TRBJ2-7; 7 nucleotides agree with TRBD1. CDR1 is SGHDT and CDR2 is YYEEEE in the germline V gene. The CDR3 covers 15 residues. The V and J ends lost 4 bases and 2 bases, in that order; junction bases with no gene match: 9. The CDR3 sequence: CASSPPGDSPYEQYF. Here the CDR3 DNA reads TGTGCCAGCAGCCCACCCGGGGACAGTCCCTACGAGCAGTACTTC.

CDR3 sequence: CASSYSPAGGYTEAFF. CDR3 coding DNA: TGTGCCAGCAGTTACTCTCCGGCAGGGGGCTACACTGAAGCTTTCTTT. V is TRBV6-6 and J is TRBJ1-1; 8 bases map to TRBD1. Trimming removed 0 bases from V and 3 bases from J; junction bases left unmatched: 6. The CDR3 is 16 residues long. Germline V gene data show CDR1 as MNHNY and CDR2 as SVGAGI (reference sequence).

The chain combines TRBV29-1 with TRBJ2-3; D tentatively fits TRBD1 or TRBD2 (5 bases each). Per germline, CDR1 SQVTM and CDR2 ANQGSEA. The ends were cut back, 7 bases at V and 5 bases at J, with 16 bases in the middle. The CDR3 is 13 residues long. This CDR3 reads CSAWDGSRDTQYF. The DNA for the CDR3 is TGCAGCGCATGGGACGGTAGTCGAGATACGCAGTATTTT.